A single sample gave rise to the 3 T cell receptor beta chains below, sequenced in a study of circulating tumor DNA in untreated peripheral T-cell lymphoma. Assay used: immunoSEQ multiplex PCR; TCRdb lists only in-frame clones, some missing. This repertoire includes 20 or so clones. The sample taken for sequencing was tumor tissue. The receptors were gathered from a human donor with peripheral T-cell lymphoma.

CDR3 sequence (DNA): TGTGCCAGCAGTTCCCTCAGGGGTTTCACAGATACGCAGTATTTT. Translated: CASSSLRGFTDTQYF. This chain uses TRBV6-4 with TRBJ2-3; TRBD1 might be the D (6 bases). This CDR3 comprises 15 residues. Trimming took off 5 bases at V and 2 bases at J, with 14 bases between the two ends. In germline, CDR1 is MRHNA, CDR2 SNTAGT.

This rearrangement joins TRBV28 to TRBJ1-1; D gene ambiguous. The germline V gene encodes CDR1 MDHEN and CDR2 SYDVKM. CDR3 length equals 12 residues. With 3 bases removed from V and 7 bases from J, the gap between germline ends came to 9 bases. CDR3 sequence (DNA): TGTGCCAGCAGTTTTTGGCCTAATGAAGCTTTCTTT. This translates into CASSFWPNEAFF.

The CDR3, as DNA: TGCGCCAGCAGCCCGGCGGTAACTATGAACACTGAAGCTTTCTTT. It is translated as CASSPAVTMNTEAFF. The V gene is TRBV5-1, the J gene TRBJ1-1; the D is unclear. V was trimmed by 4 bases and J by 0 bases, leaving 13 bases between them. The CDR3 is made up of 15 amino acids. Germline V gene lookup returns CDR1 SGHRS and CDR2 YFSETQ.